This TCR beta chain was observed in a study of T cells in Graves' hyperthyroidism and ophthalmopathy. General observations from the study: Blood shared most expanded thyroid clonotypes above 0.001.

Germline V lookup: CDR1 ENHRY, CDR2 SYGVKD. The CDR3 sequence is 19 residues long. J was trimmed by 7 bases and V by 4 bases; bases with no gene match: 19. Patients aged 18 to 65 had newly diagnosed hyperthyroidism lasting under 2 months. It was uncontrolled infection, other autoimmune disease, pregnancy or lactation that excluded patients. As regards this clonotype: The antigen remains undetermined.

The investigators amplified TCR beta CDR3 regions from RNA transcripts. Using the HTBI primer set, a first-round RT-PCR was run on the TCR CDR3. TCRdb analysed the multiplex PCR reads with MiXCR anew, one entry per CDR3 protein. The sample lists hundreds of thousands of distinct CDR3 sequences, 15% to 17% occurring once. V gene TRBV10-3 combines with J gene TRBJ1-2; the match to TRBD1 covers 12 bases. The receptor was isolated from a woman aged 18-29 years with Graves' hyperthyroidism. Sequenced: blood. The CDR3 DNA follows: TGTGCCATCAGTGCGACCGGTGGGGACAGGGGGCGCATATTTCCTGGCTACACCTTC. Amino acids: CAISATGGDRGRIFPGYTF.